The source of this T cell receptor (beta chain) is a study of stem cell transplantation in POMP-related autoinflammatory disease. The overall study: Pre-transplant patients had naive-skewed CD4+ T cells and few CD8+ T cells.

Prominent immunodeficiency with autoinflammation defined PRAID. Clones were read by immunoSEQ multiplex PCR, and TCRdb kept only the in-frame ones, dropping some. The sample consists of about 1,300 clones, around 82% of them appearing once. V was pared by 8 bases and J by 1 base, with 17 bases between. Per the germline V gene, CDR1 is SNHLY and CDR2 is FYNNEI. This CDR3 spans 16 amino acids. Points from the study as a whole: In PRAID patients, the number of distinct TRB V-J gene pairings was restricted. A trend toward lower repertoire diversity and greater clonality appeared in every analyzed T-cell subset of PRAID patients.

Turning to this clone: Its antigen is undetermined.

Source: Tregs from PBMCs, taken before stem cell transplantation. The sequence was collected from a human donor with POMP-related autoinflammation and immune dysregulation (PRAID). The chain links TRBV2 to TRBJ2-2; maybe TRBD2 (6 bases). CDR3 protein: CASGIGGSWNTGELFF. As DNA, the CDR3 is TGTGCCAGCGGAATCGGAGGGAGTTGGAACACCGGGGAGCTGTTTTTT.